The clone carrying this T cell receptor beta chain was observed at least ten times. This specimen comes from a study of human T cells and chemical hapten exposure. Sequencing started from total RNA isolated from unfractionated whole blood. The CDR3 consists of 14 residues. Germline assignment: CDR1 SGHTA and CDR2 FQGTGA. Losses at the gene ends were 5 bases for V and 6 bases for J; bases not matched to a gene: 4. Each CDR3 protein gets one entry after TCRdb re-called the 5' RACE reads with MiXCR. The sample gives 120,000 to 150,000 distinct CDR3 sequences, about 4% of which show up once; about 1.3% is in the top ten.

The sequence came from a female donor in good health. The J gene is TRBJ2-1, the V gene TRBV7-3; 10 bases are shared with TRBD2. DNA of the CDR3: TGTGCCAGCAGCCAAATAGCGGGGGGCAATGAGCAGTTCTTC. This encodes CASSQIAGGNEQFF.